The sequence of this TCR beta chain was determined in a study of post-analysis software for immune sequencing data. Study-wide background: Recorded disease courses covered relapsing-remitting, secondary progressive and progressive-relapsing multiple sclerosis. Some patients had no subtype annotation.

V was shortened by 3 bases and J by 1 base, with 26 bases between the two germline ends. The CDR3 is 20 amino acids. Germline V gene sequence: CDR1 SGHRS, CDR2 YFSETQ. Findings and caveats of the study: Five or six TRBV segments were significantly more frequent in patients than in controls. TRBV5-6, TRBV5-1 and TRBV20-1 were among these segments.

As concerns this clonotype: The antigen remains undetermined.

Unique molecular identifiers tagged the TCR beta cDNA libraries. A single record per CDR3 protein comes from TCRdb applying MiXCR to the PCR reads. The repertoire holds about 400,000 distinct CDR3 sequences, with around 33% as singletons. The TCR was taken from a girl aged 5 to 17 with multiple sclerosis. The sequencing sample was made of blood. This chain connects TRBV5-1 to TRBJ1-5; D is possibly TRBD1 (6 bases). Here the CDR3 DNA reads TGCGCCAGCAGCTGGGCCGAAACGACAGGACTCCCAACGAGCAATCAGCCCCAGCATTTT. This translates into CASSWAETTGLPTSNQPQHF.